This is a list of T cell receptor beta chains from one sample in a study of post-analysis software for immune sequencing data. One entry per CDR3 protein, called by TCRdb with MiXCR from the PCR reads. This table has about 820,000 distinct CDR3 sequences, under 70% appearing once. The sequencing input was blood. These receptors came from a girl between 10 and 17 years old with multiple sclerosis. CDR3s include the opening cysteine and the closing phenylalanine or tryptophan. D genes are given only for firm matches. Some rows mark clone size as missing; the rest say once, few, many or name a class of expanded clone.

d_call	v_call	j_call	clone_size	cdr3_aa	cdr3_nt
NA	TRBV12-3/TRBV12-4	TRBJ2-7	NA	CASSLGGTGEQYF	TGTGCCAGCAGTCTCGGGGGCACAGGCGAGCAGTACTTC
NA	TRBV29-1	TRBJ2-7	NA	CSVVTGISYEQYF	TGCAGCGTTGTTACAGGGATCTCCTACGAGCAGTACTTC
TRBD2	TRBV24-1	TRBJ2-5	NA	CATSDTLQPAGGPYQETQYF	TGTGCCACCAGTGACACCCTCCAGCCAGCGGGAGGGCCATACCAAGAGACCCAGTACTTC
NA	TRBV12-3/TRBV12-4	TRBJ2-5	few	CASRWDSTEETQYF	TGTGCCAGCAGATGGGACTCAACGGAAGAGACCCAGTACTTC
NA	TRBV24-1	TRBJ2-3	once	CATSDSGTAGKGNTQYF	TGTGCCACCAGTGATTCCGGGACGGCGGGGAAGGGAAATACGCAGTATTTT
TRBD1	TRBV7-8	TRBJ2-1	NA	CASRPLKDRDKYNEQFF	TGTGCCAGCAGACCCCTTAAGGACAGGGACAAATACAATGAGCAGTTCTTC
TRBD1	TRBV20-1	TRBJ1-2	few	CSASKGGQNYGYTF	TGCAGTGCTTCTAAGGGGGGACAGAACTATGGCTACACCTTC
NA	TRBV12-3/TRBV12-4	TRBJ2-1	few	CASSGGTQYNEQFF	TGTGCCAGCAGTGGAGGGACTCAGTACAATGAGCAGTTCTTC
TRBD2	TRBV7-2	TRBJ2-1	NA	CASSFGASGSSYNEQFF	TGTGCCAGCAGCTTCGGGGCTAGCGGGAGCTCCTACAATGAGCAGTTCTTC
NA	TRBV10-3	TRBJ1-5	once	CAISESAGPQHF	TGTGCCATCAGTGAGTCTGCAGGACCCCAGCATTTT
TRBD2	TRBV20-1	TRBJ2-3	NA	CSASRTSGRSDTQYF	TGCAGTGCTTCGCGGACTAGCGGGAGATCAGATACGCAGTATTTT
NA	TRBV7-9	TRBJ2-4	NA	CASSPTPENIQYF	TGTGCCAGCAGCCCCACCCCGGAAAACATTCAGTACTTC
TRBD2	TRBV12-3/TRBV12-4	TRBJ2-1	NA	CASSLRTSGRNEQFF	TGTGCCAGCAGTCTCCGGACTAGCGGGAGGAATGAGCAGTTCTTC
NA	TRBV6-5	TRBJ2-3	NA	CASSYSARLIAALDPDTQYF	TGTGCCAGCAGTTACTCGGCCAGACTAATAGCCGCCCTAGATCCAGATACGCAGTATTTT